This entry lists 8 T cell receptor beta chains sequenced from one sample in a study of shared clonotypes between healthy human individuals. The repertoire was sequenced with immunoSEQ multiplex PCR; TCRdb's copy has only in-frame clones and lacks some. The data show roughly 2 million clones, almost 96% seen once. Sample: naive CD4+ T cells sorted from blood. Stated subset: CD45RA+ positively selected. The receptors stem from a man younger than 35 in good health.

This clone came up once. This chain connects TRBV5-6 to TRBJ2-2; no firm D call. This CDR3 region has 15 residues. CDR1 is SGHDT, CDR2 YYEEEE, per germline. Trimming shortened V by 0 bases and J by 5 bases, and 11 bases separated the two germline ends. The CDR3 coding sequence is TGTGCCAGCAGCTTGGTCGGTAGTGGTACCGGGGAGCTGTTTTTT. Translating it yields CASSLVGSGTGELFF.

CDR3 loop: CATSSSGANYEQYF. In DNA form, the CDR3 reads TGTGCCACCAGCAGCTCCGGGGCGAACTACGAGCAGTACTTC. The chain has TRBV15 and TRBJ2-7; perhaps D is TRBD1 or TRBD2 (5 bases each). The CDR3 contains 14 residues. The germline V gene has CDR1 LNHNV and CDR2 YYDKDF (reference sequence). The germline V and J ends were trimmed by 3 bases and 3 bases, with 12 bases remaining between them.

The genes are TRBV14 and TRBJ2-5, with D uncertain. The CDR3 is 16 residues long. Trimming stripped 2 bases from V and 4 bases from J, with 17 bases between. Per the germline V gene, CDR1 is SGHDN and CDR2 is FVKESK. The CDR3 loop reads CASSQLQHPMRETQYF. The CDR3 region has the DNA TGTGCCAGCAGCCAACTCCAACACCCTATGAGAGAGACCCAGTACTTC.

The chain uses TRBV27 and TRBJ2-7; 7 nucleotides align to TRBD1. The V and J ends lost 1 base and 4 bases, in that order; junction bases with no gene match: 4. Per the germline V gene, CDR1 is MNHEY and CDR2 is SMNVEV (reference sequence). CDR3 length equals 14 residues. The CDR3 DNA follows: TGTGCCAGCAGTTTATGGCAGGGGGAGTACGAGCAGTACTTC. As protein: CASSLWQGEYEQYF.

The chain employs TRBV6-5 and TRBJ2-6; D is unresolved. The CDR3 length is 14 residues. V was clipped by 4 bases and J by 0 bases, with 4 bases between them. Germline V gives CDR1 MNHEY, CDR2 SVGAGI. DNA of the CDR3: TGTGCCAGCAGTTTCCTCTCTGGGGCCAACGTCCTGACTTTC. Protein: CASSFLSGANVLTF.

The chain recombines TRBV5-1 with TRBJ2-5; 10 positions match TRBD2. The CDR3 contains 17 residues. Trimming cost V 2 bases and J 5 bases; bases outside gene matches: 12. The V gene's germline CDR1 is SGHRS and CDR2 YFSETQ. CDR3 residues: CASSFSPAGGPLETQYF. In DNA, the CDR3 is TGCGCCAGCAGCTTCAGTCCAGCGGGAGGGCCTTTGGAGACCCAGTACTTC.

The chain has TRBV5-1 and TRBJ1-6, with D perhaps matching TRBD1 (6 bases). CDR3 length: 14 amino acids. The germline CDR1 and CDR2 sequences are SGHRS and YFSETQ. With 1 base removed from V and 5 bases from J, the gap between germline ends came to 7 bases. Here the CDR3 reads CASSLKGDNSPLHF. For the CDR3, the DNA is TGCGCCAGCAGCTTGAAGGGGGATAATTCACCCCTCCACTTT.

The chain recombines TRBV21-1 with TRBJ2-6. TRBV21-1 is tagged as a pseudogene. This CDR3 comprises 15 residues. The CDR3 DNA sequence: TGTGCCAGCAGCCCCCCCACCTCTGGGGCCAACGTCCTGACTTTC. Translated: CASSPPTSGANVLTF.